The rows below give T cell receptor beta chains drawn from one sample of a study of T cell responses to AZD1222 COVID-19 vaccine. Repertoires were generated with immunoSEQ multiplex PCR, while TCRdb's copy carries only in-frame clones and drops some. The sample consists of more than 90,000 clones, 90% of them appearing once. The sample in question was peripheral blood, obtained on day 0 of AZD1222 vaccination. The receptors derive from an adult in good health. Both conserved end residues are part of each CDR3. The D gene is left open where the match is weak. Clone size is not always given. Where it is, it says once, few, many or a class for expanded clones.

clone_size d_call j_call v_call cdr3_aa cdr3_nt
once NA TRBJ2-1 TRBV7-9 CASSLGTDAGEQFF TGTGCCAGCAGCTTAGGTACAGACGCGGGTGAGCAGTTCTTC
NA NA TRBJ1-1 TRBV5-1 CASSLAGPRGAFF TGCGCCAGCAGCTTGGCCGGCCCTCGGGGGGCTTTCTTT
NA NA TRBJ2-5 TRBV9 CASSVEGSSGVRGETQYF TGTGCCAGCAGCGTAGAGGGTTCGTCAGGGGTCCGAGGAGAGACCCAGTACTTC
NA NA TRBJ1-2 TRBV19 CASSIGTVYGYTF TGTGCCAGTAGTATCGGCACGGTCTATGGCTACACCTTC
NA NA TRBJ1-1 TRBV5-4 CASSLDEGRGAFF TGTGCCAGCAGCTTGGATGAGGGAAGGGGGGCTTTCTTT
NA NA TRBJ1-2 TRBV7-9 CASSLVVVGDGYTF TGTGCCAGCAGCTTAGTGGTGGTCGGGGATGGCTACACCTTC
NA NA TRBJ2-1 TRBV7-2 CASSLARLVNEQFF TGTGCCAGCAGCTTAGCGAGACTAGTCAATGAGCAGTTCTTC
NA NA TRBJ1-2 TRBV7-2 CASSLNWENYGYTF TGTGCCAGCAGCTTAAATTGGGAGAACTATGGCTACACCTTC
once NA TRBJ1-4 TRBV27 CASSQRSNEKLFF TGTGCCAGCAGTCAGCGAAGTAATGAAAAACTGTTTTTT
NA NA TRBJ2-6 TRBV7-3 CASSPLDSGANVLTF TGTGCCAGCAGCCCCCTAGACTCTGGGGCCAACGTCCTGACTTTC
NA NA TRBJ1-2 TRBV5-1 CASSWKEGHRYGYTF TGCGCCAGCAGCTGGAAAGAAGGGCATAGGTATGGCTACACCTTC
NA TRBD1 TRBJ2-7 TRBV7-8 CASALEVFQGENEQYF TGTGCCAGCGCCTTAGAAGTCTTCCAGGGGGAGAACGAGCAGTACTTC
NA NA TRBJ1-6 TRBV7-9 CASSRDVSSPLHF TGTGCCAGCAGCAGGGACGTTAGTTCACCCCTCCACTTT
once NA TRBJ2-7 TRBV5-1 CASSLAVGYEQYF TGCGCCAGCAGCTTGGCCGTTGGGTACGAGCAGTACTTC
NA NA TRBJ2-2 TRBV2 CATRDLGYTGELFF TGTGCCACACGGGACCTCGGCTACACCGGGGAGCTGTTTTTT
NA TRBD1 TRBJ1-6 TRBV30 CAWSLGQGISPLHF TGTGCCTGGAGTCTAGGACAGGGCATTTCACCCCTCCACTTT
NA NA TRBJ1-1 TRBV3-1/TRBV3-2 CASSQVTGKAFF TGTGCCAGCAGCCAAGTCACAGGCAAAGCTTTCTTT
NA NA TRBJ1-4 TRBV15 CATSRDRRAGEKLFF TGTGCCACCAGCAGAGATCGGCGGGCGGGTGAAAAACTGTTTTTT
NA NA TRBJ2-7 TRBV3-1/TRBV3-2 CASSQASRYEQYF TGTGCCAGCAGCCAAGCATCTCGGTACGAGCAGTACTTC
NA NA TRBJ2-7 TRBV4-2 CASSQEDEQYF TGTGCCAGCAGCCAAGAGGACGAGCAGTACTTC
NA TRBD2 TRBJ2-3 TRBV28 CASMGRDGGLAGWSTDTQYF TGTGCCAGCATGGGTCGGGACGGAGGGCTAGCGGGGTGGAGCACAGATACGCAGTATTTT
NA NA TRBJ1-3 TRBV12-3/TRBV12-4 CASSYSGNTIYF TGTGCCAGCAGTTACTCTGGAAACACCATATATTTT
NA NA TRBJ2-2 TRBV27 CASTGTWNTGELFF TGTGCCAGCACCGGGACTTGGAACACCGGGGAGCTGTTTTTT
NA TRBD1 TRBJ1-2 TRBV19 CASSAETGQVIYGYTF TGTGCCAGTAGTGCCGAAACGGGACAGGTCATCTATGGCTACACCTTC
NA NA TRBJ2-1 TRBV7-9 CASSLVNTEQFF TGTGCCAGCAGCTTAGTGAACACTGAGCAGTTCTTC
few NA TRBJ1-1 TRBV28 CASSLSNMGTEAFF TGTGCCAGCAGTTTAAGTAACATGGGCACTGAAGCTTTCTTT
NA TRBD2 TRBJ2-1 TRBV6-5 CASQRDSYNEQFF TGTGCCAGCCAGCGGGACTCCTACAATGAGCAGTTCTTC
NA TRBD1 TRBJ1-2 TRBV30 CAWSVGRGRVDTF TGTGCCTGGAGTGTAGGCAGGGGGCGCGTAGACACCTTC
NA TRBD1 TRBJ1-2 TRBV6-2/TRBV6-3 CASSYETRGTGKDYGYTF TGTGCCAGCAGTTATGAGACGAGAGGGACAGGGAAGGACTATGGCTACACCTTC
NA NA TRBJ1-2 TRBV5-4 CASSEAGYPYGYTF TGTGCCAGCAGCGAGGCAGGGTACCCCTATGGCTACACCTTC
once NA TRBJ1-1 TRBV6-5 CATTLLEDTEAFF TGTGCCACTACCCTCCTGGAGGACACTGAAGCTTTCTTT
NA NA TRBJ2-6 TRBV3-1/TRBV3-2 CASSPRSPGANVLTF TGTGCCAGCAGCCCGCGAAGCCCTGGGGCCAACGTCCTGACTTTC
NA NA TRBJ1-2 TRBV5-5 CASSLDGSFYGYTF TGTGCCAGCAGCTTGGACGGATCCTTCTATGGCTACACCTTC
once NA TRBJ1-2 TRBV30 CAWSVSGYGYTF TGTGCCTGGAGTGTTTCGGGCTATGGCTACACCTTC
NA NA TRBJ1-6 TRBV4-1 CASSQTSLGGDNSPLHF TGCGCCAGCAGCCAGACTTCGTTGGGGGGCGATAATTCACCCCTCCACTTT
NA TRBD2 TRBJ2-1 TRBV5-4 CASSFMLAGGWSYNEQFF TGTGCCAGCAGCTTCATGCTAGCGGGGGGTTGGTCCTACAATGAGCAGTTCTTC
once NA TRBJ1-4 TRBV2 CASSPTGLPNEKLFF TGTGCCAGCAGCCCAACAGGGCTCCCTAATGAAAAACTGTTTTTT
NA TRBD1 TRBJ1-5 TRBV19 CASTRQGLSSNQPQHF TGTGCCAGTACTAGACAGGGGCTCTCTAGCAATCAGCCCCAGCATTTT
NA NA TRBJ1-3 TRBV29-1 CSVRWEGNTIYF TGCAGCGTTCGATGGGAAGGAAACACCATATATTTT
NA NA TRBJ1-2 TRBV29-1 CSVEESGYGYTF TGCAGCGTGGAGGAAAGCGGGTATGGCTACACCTTC
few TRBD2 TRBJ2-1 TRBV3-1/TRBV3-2 CASSLPYSGDYNEQFF TGTGCCAGCAGCCTTCCGTATAGCGGGGATTACAATGAGCAGTTCTTC
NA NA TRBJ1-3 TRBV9 CASSAQRRDTIYF TGTGCCAGCAGTGCTCAGAGAAGGGACACCATATATTTT
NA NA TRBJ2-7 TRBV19 CASSINYRDEQYF TGTGCCAGTAGTATAAACTACAGGGACGAGCAGTACTTC
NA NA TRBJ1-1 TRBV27 CASSLLAGYGPEAFF TGTGCCAGCAGTTTATTAGCGGGGTACGGGCCTGAAGCTTTCTTT
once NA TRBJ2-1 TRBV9 CASGGGGAYNEQFF TGTGCCAGCGGGGGAGGCGGGGCCTACAATGAGCAGTTCTTC
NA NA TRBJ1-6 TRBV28 CASSSLLGAPSPLHF TGTGCCAGCAGTTCCCTATTAGGGGCCCCGTCACCCCTCCACTTT
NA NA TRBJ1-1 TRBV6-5 CASRDRVNTEAFF TGTGCCAGCAGGGACAGAGTGAACACTGAAGCTTTCTTT
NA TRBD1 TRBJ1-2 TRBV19 CASSTTDRGPGYTF TGTGCCAGTAGTACCACTGACAGGGGGCCTGGCTACACCTTC
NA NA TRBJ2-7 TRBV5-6 CASSLGVGTSYEQYF TGTGCCAGCAGCTTGGGGGTGGGTACCTCCTACGAGCAGTACTTC
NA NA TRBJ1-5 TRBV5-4 CASSLPGEDQPQHF TGTGCCAGCAGCCTCCCGGGAGAAGATCAGCCCCAGCATTTT
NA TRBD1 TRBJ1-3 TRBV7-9 CASSSQGRRSGNTIYF TGTGCCAGCAGCTCACAGGGGAGAAGGTCTGGAAACACCATATATTTT
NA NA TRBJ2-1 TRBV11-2 CASSLIFYNEQFF TGTGCCAGCAGCCTCATATTTTACAATGAGCAGTTCTTC
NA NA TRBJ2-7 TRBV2 CASSEFSQPGDEQYF TGTGCCAGCAGTGAATTTTCTCAACCCGGCGACGAGCAGTACTTC
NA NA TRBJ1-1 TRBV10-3 CAISEGHTNTEAFF TGTGCCATCAGTGAGGGCCATACGAACACTGAAGCTTTCTTT
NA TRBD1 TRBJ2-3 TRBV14 CASSLSWDRERHF TGTGCCAGCAGCCTGAGTTGGGACAGGGAACGACATTTT
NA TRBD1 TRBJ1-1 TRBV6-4 CASSYTGTGDTEAFF TGTGCCAGCAGTTACACCGGGACAGGGGACACTGAAGCTTTCTTT
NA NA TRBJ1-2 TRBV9 CASSDGAGYGYTF TGTGCCAGCAGCGACGGAGCGGGCTATGGCTACACCTTC
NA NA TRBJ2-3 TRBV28 CASSLTGPSTDTQYF TGTGCCAGCAGTTTGACGGGACCTAGCACAGATACGCAGTATTTT
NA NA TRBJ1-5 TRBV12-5 CASGLRDGRHSVYGSQTNQPQHF TGTGCTAGTGGTTTGCGGGACGGGAGACATTCAGTCTACGGGTCACAAACCAATCAGCCCCAGCATTTT